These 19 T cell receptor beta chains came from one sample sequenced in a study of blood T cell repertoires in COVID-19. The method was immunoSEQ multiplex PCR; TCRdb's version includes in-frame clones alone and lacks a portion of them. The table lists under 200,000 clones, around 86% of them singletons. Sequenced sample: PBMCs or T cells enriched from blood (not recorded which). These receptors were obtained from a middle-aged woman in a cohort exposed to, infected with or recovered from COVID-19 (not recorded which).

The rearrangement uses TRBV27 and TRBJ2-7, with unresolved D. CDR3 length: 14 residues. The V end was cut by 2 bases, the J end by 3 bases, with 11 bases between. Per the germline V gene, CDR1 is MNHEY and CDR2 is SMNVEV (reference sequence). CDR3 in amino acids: CASSLTQSLYEQYF. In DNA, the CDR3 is TGTGCCAGCAGTTTAACACAGTCTCTCTACGAGCAGTACTTC.

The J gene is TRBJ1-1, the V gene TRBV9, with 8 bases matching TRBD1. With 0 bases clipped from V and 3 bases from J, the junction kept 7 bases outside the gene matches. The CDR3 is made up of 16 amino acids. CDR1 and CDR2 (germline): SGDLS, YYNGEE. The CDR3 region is CASSVAGQGSYTEAFF. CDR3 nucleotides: TGTGCCAGCAGCGTAGCCGGACAGGGAAGTTACACTGAAGCTTTCTTT.

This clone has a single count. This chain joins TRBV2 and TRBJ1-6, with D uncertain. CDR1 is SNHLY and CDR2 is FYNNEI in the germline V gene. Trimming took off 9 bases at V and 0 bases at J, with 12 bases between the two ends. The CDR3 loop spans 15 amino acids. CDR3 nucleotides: TGTGCCAGGAGAGTATCGAGCTCCTATAATTCACCCCTCCACTTT. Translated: CARRVSSSYNSPLHF.

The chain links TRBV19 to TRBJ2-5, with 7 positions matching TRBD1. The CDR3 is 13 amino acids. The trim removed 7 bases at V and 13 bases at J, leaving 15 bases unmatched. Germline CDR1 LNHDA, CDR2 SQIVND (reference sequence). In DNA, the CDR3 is TGTGCCAGTACCCAACCCCCGACAGGGAATCCGTACTTC. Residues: CASTQPPTGNPYF.

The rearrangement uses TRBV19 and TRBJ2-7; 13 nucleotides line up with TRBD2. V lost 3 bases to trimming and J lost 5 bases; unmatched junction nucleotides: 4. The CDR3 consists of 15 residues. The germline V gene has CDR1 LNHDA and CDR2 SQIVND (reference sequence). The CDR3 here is CASSISGTSGNEQYF. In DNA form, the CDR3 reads TGTGCCAGTAGTATCTCAGGGACTAGCGGGAACGAGCAGTACTTC. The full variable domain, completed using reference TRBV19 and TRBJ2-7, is DGGITQSPKYLFRKEGQNVTLSCEQNLNHDAMYWYRQDPGQGLRLIYYSQIVNDFQKGDIAEGYSVSREKKESFPLTVTSAQKNPTAFYLCASSISGTSGNEQYFGPGTRLTVT.

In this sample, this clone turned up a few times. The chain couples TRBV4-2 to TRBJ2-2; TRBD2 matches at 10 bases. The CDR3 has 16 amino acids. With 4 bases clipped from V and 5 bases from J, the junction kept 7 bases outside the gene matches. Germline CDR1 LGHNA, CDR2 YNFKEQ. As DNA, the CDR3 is TGTGCCAGCAGCCCCAGGGAGCGGGGGGGAACCGGGGAGCTGTTTTTT. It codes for CASSPRERGGTGELFF.

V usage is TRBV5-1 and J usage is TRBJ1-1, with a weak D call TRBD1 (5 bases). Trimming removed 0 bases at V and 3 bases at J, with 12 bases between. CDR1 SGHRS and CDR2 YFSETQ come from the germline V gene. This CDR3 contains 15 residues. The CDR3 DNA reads TGCGCCAGCAGCTTGGAGCAGGGAAGGGACACTGAAGCTTTCTTT. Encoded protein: CASSLEQGRDTEAFF. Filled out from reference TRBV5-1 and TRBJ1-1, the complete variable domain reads KAGVTQTPRYLIKTRGQQVTLSCSPISGHRSVSWYQQTPGQGLQFLFEYFSETQRNKGNFPGRFSGRQFSNSRSEMNVSTLELGDSALYLCASSLEQGRDTEAFFGQGTRLTVV.

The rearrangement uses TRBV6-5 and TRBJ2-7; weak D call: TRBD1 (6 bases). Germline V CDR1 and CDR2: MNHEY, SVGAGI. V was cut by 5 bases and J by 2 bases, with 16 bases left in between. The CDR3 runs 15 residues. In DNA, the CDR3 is TGTGCCAGCAGTCACCGGGACACGGACGCCTACGAGCAGTACTTC. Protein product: CASSHRDTDAYEQYF.

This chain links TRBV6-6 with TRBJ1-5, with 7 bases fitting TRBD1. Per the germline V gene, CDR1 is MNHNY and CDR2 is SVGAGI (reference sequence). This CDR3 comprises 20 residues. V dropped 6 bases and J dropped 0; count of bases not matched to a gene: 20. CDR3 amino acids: CASSYRGTAIPLYSNQPQHF. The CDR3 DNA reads TGTGCCAGCAGCTACCGAGGGACAGCTATTCCCCTCTATAGCAATCAGCCCCAGCATTTT.

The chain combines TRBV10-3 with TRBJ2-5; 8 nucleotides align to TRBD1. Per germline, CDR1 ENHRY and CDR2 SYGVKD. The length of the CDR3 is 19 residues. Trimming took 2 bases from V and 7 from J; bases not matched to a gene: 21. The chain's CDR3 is CAISEPRDRRNGSTGTQYF. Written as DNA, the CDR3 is TGTGCCATCAGTGAGCCTAGGGACAGGAGAAATGGGAGTACAGGGACCCAGTACTTC.

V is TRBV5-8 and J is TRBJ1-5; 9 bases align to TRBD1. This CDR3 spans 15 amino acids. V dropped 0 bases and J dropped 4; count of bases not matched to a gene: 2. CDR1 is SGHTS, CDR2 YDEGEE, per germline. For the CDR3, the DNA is TGTGCCAGCAGCTTGGGCGGGACAGGGAATCAGCCCCAGCATTTT. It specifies CASSLGGTGNQPQHF. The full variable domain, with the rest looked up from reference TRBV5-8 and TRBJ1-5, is EAGVTQSPTHLIKTRGQQATLRCSPISGHTSVYWYQQALGLGLQFLLWYDEGEERNRGNFPPRFSGRQFPNYSSELNVNALELEDSALYLCASSLGGTGNQPQHFGDGTRLSIL.

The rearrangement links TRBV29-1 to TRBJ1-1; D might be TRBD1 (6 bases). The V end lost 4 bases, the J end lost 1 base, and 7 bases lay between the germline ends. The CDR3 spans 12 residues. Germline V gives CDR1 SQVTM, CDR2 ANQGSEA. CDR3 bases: TGCAGCGTTGTGGGGGCGAACACTGAAGCTTTCTTT. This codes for CSVVGANTEAFF.

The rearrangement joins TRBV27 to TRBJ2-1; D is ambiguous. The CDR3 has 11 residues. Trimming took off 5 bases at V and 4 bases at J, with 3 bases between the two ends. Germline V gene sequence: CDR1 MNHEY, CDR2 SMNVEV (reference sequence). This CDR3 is CASSLYNEQFF. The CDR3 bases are TGTGCCAGCAGTCTTTACAATGAGCAGTTCTTC.

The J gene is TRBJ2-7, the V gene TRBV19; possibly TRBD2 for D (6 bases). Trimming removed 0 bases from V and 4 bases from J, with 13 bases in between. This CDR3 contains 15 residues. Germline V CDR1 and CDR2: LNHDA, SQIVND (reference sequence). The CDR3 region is CASSIEEGPAYEQYF. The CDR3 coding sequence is TGTGCCAGTAGTATAGAGGAGGGGCCGGCATACGAGCAGTACTTC. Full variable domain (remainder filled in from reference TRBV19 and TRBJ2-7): DGGITQSPKYLFRKEGQNVTLSCEQNLNHDAMYWYRQDPGQGLRLIYYSQIVNDFQKGDIAEGYSVSREKKESFPLTVTSAQKNPTAFYLCASSIEEGPAYEQYFGPGTRLTVT.

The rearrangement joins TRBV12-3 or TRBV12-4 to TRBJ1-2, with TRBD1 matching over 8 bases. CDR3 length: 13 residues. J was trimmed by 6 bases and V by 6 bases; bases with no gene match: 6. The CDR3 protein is CASRGDRLDGYTF. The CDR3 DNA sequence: TGTGCCAGCAGAGGGGACAGGTTGGATGGCTACACCTTC.

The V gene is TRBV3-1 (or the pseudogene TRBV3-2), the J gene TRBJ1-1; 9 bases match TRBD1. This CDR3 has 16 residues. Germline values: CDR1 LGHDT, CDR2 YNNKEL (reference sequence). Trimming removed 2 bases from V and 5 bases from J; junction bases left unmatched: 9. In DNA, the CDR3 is TGTGCCAGCAGCCAACTCCGACAGGGGGGAACGACTGAAGCTTTCTTT. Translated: CASSQLRQGGTTEAFF.

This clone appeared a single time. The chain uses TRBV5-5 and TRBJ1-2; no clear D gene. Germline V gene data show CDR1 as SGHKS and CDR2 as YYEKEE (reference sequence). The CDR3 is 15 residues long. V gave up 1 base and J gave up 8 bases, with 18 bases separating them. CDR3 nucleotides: TGTGCCAGCAGCTTGCAGACGCAGATGCGACTGGGCTACACCTTC. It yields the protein CASSLQTQMRLGYTF.

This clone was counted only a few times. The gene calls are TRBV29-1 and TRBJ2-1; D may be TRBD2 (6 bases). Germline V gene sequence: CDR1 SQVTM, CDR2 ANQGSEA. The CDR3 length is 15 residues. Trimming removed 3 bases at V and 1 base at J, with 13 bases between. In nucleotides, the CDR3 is TGCAGCGTTGAGGGGGGATGGACTTCCTACAATGAGCAGTTCTTC. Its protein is CSVEGGWTSYNEQFF.

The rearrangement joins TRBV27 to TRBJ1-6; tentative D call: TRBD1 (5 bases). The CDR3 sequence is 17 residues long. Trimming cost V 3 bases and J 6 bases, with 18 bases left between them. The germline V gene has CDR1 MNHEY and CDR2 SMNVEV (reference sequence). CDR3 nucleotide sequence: TGTGCCAGCAGTTTGATCGGGCAGGGTTCGTTTAATTCACCCCTCCACTTT. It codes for CASSLIGQGSFNSPLHF.